Given below is one T cell receptor beta chain in context. CDR1 and CDR2 (germline): MNHNS, SASEGT. There are 13 residues in the CDR3. The V and J ends lost 6 bases and 7 bases, in that order; junction bases with no gene match: 4. This sample was included in a study of shared clonotypes between healthy human individuals. Sequencing used immunoSEQ multiplex PCR; TCRdb keeps in-frame clones, though not all of them. The sample includes roughly 2.6 million clones, approximately 90% of them seen just once. The chain joins TRBV6-1 to TRBJ1-2; 11 nucleotides agree with TRBD1. Sequenced input: naive CD4+ T cells sorted from blood. As for subset: CD45RA+ positively selected. The receptor was isolated from a man aged 18-30 years in good health. The CDR3 region is CASSEDRGLGYTF. CDR3 coding DNA: TGTGCCAGCAGCGAGGACAGGGGGCTTGGCTACACCTTC.